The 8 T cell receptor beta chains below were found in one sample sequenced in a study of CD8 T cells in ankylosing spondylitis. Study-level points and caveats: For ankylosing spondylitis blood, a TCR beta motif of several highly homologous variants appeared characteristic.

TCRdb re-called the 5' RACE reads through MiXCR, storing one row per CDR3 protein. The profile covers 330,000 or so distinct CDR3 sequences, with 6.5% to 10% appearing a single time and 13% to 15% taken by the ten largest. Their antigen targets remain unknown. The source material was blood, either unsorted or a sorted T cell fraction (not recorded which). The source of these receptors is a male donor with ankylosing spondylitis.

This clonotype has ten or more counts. CDR3 bases: TGCGCCAGCAGGAAACGTGGCGGGATCGCCGACAATGAGCAGTTCTTC. It encodes CASRKRGGIADNEQFF. The chain links TRBV5-1 to TRBJ2-1, with D possibly being TRBD2 (6 bases). This CDR3 spans 16 amino acids. Trimming took 5 bases from V and 5 from J, leaving 20 bases between them. Germline V gene lookup returns CDR1 SGHRS and CDR2 YFSETQ.

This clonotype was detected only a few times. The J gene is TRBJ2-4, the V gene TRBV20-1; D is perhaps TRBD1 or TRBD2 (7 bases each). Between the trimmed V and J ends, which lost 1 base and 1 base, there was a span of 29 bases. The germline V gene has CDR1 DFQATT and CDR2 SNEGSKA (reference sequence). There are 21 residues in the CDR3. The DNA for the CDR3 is TGCAGTGCTAGAGGGGGAGGGGGCTATAGTTCTGGACCGCTGGCCAAAAACATTCAGTACTTC. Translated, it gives CSARGGGGYSSGPLAKNIQYF.

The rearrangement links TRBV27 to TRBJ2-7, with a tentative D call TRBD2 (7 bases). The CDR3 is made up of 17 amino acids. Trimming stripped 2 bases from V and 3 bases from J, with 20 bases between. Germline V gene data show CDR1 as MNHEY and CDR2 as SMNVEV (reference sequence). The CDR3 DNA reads TGTGCCAGCAGTTTACCAGTTCGTCGGGGGGCAGGCTACGAGCAGTACTTC. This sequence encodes CASSLPVRRGAGYEQYF.

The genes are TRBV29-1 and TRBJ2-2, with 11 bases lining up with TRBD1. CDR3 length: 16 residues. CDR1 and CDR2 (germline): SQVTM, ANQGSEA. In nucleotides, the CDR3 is TGCATCCTACGCCCGGGACAGGGGGACAACACCGGGGAGCTGTTTTTT. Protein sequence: CILRPGQGDNTGELFF.

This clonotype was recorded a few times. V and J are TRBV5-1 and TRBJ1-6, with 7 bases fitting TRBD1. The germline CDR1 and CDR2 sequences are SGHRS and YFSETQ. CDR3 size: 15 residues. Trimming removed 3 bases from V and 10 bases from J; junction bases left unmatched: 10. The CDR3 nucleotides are TGCGCCAGCAGCTCCTCGACAGGGTCGGAGTCACCCCTCCACTTT. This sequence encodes CASSSSTGSESPLHF.

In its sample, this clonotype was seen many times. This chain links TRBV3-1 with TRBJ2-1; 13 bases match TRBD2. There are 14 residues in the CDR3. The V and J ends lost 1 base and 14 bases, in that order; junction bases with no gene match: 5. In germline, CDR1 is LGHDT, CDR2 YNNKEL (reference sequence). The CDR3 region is CASSQGTSGRREFF. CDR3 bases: TGTGCCAGCAGCCAAGGGACTAGCGGGAGAAGAGAGTTCTTC.

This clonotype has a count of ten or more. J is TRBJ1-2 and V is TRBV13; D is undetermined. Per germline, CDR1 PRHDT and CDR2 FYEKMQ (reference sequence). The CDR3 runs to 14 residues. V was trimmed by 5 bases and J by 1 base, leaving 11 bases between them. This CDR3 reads CASSPPGSNYGYTF. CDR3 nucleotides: TGTGCCAGCAGCCCTCCGGGAAGTAACTATGGCTACACCTTC.

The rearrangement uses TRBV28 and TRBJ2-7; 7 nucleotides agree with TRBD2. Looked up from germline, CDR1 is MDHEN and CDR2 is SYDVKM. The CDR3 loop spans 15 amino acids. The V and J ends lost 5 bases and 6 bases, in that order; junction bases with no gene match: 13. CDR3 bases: TGTGCCAGCAGTCTACAGGCCGCCGGCGGGGGCGAGCAGTACTTC. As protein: CASSLQAAGGGEQYF. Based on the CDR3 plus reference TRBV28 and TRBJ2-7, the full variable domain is DVKVTQSSRYLVKRTGEKVFLECVQDMDHENMFWYRQDPGLGLRLIYFSYDVKMKEKGDIPEGYSVSREKKERFSLILESASTNQTSMYLCASSLQAAGGGEQYFGPGTRLTVT.